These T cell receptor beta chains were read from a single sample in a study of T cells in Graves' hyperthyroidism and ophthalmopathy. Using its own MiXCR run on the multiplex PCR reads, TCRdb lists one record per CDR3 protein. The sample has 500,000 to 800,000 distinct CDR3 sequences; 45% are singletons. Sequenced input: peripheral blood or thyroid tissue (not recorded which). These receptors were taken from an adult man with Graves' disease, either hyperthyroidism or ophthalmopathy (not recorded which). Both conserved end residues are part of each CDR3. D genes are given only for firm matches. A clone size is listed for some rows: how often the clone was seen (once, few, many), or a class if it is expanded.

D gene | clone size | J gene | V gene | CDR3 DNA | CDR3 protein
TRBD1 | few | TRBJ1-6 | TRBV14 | TGTGCCAGCAGCCACGAGCGGACAGGGATGAATTCACCCCTCCACTTT | CASSHERTGMNSPLHF
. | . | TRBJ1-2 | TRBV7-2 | TGTGCCAGCAGCCCACGGGTGGACCATGGCTACACCTTC | CASSPRVDHGYTF
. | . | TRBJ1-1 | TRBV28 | TGTGCCAGCAGTTTGGTCACTATGAACACTGAAGCTTTCTTT | CASSLVTMNTEAFF
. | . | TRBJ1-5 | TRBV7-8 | TGCGCCAGCAGCCAAGGGCCTCTTGGCTATCAGCCCCAGCATTTT | CASSQGPLGYQPQHF
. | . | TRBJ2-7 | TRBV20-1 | TGCAGTGCTACCCCTCCGGCCAGGGGCGCCTACGGGCAGTACTTC | CSATPPARGAYGQYF
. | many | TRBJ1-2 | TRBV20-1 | TGCAGTGCTAGACCGACAGACCTTTATGGCTACACCTTC | CSARPTDLYGYTF
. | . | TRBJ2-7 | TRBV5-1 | TGCGCCAGCAGCACAGGGCTCTCCTACGAGCAGTACTTC | CASSTGLSYEQYF
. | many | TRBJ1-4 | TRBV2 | TGTGCCAGCAGTCCCGACCATGTCCTACACAATGAAAAACTGTTTTTT | CASSPDHVLHNEKLFF
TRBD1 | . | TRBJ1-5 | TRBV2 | TGTGCCAGCAGAGGACAGGGGGGCGGTCAGCCCCAGCATTTT | CASRGQGGGQPQHF
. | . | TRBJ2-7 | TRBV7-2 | TGTGCCAGCAGCTCCGATGAAGGGTCAAACCCCTACGGGCAGTACTTC | CASSSDEGSNPYGQYF
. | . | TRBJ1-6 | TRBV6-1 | TGTGCCAGTCTCGGGACCTATAATTCACCCCTCCACTTT | CASLGTYNSPLHF
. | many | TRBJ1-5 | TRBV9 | TGTGCCAGCAGCGTAGGTGCAGGGTATCAGCCCCAGCATTTT | CASSVGAGYQPQHF
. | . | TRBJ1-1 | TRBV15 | TGTGCCACCAGCAGAGATCTAGGCCTAAACACTGAAGCTTTCTTT | CATSRDLGLNTEAFF
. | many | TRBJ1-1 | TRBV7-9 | TGTGCCAGCAGCGCAGCTGGCACTGAAGCTTTCTTT | CASSAAGTEAFF
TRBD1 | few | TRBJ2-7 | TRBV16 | TGTGCCAGCAGCCACCCTGGCCGACAGGGCTCCTACGAGCAGTACTTC | CASSHPGRQGSYEQYF
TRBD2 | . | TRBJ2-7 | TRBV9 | TGTGCTAGTCGCGGGGGGAACTCCTACGAGCAGTACTTC | CASRGGNSYEQYF
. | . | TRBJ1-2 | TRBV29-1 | TGCAGCAGTGATCCCAGTGAAAGCTATGGCTACACCTTC | CSSDPSESYGYTF
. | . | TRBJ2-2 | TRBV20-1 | TGCAGTGCGTTAGACCCGGGACATAGTACCGGGGAGCTGTTTTTT | CSALDPGHSTGELFF
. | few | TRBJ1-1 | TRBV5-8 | TGTGCCAGCAGCTCCGGTCAAGTGAACACTGAAGCTTTCTTT | CASSSGQVNTEAFF
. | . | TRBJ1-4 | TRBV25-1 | TGTGCCGGCAGCCAAGAGGCCGGGTACAGTGAAAAACTGTTTTTT | CAGSQEAGYSEKLFF
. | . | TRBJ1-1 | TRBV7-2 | TGTGCCAGCAGCTTAGAACACGCCGGGAACACTGAAGCTTTCTTT | CASSLEHAGNTEAFF
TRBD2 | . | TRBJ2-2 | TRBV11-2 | TGTGCCAGCAGCCTACGGACTAGAATGGGAGGTACCGGGGAGCTGTTTTTT | CASSLRTRMGGTGELFF
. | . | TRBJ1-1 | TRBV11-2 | TGTGCCAGCAGCTTAAAAAAGGGGAGGACTGAAGCTTTCTTT | CASSLKKGRTEAFF